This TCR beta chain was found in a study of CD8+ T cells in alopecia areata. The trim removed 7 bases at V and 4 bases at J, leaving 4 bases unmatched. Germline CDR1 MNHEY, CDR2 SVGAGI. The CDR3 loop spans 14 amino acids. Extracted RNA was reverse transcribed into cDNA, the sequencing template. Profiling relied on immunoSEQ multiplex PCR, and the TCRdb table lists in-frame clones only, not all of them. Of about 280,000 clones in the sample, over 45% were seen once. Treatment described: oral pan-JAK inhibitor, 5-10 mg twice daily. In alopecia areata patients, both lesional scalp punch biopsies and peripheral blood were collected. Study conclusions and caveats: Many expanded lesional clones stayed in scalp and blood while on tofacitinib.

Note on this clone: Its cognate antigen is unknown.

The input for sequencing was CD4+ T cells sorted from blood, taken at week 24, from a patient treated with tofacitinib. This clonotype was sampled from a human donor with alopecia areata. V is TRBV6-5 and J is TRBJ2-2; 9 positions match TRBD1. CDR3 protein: CASMGQGITGELFF. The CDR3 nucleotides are TGTGCCAGCATGGGACAGGGAATCACCGGGGAGCTGTTTTTT.